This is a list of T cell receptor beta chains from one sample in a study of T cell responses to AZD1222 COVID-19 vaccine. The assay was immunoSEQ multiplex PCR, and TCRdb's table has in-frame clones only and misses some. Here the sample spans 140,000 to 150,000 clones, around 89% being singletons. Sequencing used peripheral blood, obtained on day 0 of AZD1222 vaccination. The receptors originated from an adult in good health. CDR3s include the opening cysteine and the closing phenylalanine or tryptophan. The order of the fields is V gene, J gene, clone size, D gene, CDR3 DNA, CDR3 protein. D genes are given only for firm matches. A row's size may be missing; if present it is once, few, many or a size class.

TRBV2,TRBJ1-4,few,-,TGTGCCAGCAGGGCCCAGCTCAAAAATGAAAAACTGTTTTTT,CASRAQLKNEKLFF
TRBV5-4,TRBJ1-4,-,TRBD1,TGTGCCAGCAGGGGGCAGGGGGAGGAAAAACTGTTTTTT,CASRGQGEEKLFF
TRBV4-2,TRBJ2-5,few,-,TGTGCCAGCAGCCAAGGGCAACACCAAGAGACCCAGTACTTC,CASSQGQHQETQYF
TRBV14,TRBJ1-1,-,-,TGTGCCAGCAGCCAACCGGTGTCCGGGGGAGCTTTCTTT,CASSQPVSGGAFF
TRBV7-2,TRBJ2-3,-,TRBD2,TGTGCCAGCAGCTTAGTTGCACTAGCGGGAGTTTCTAGCACAGATACGCAGTATTTT,CASSLVALAGVSSTDTQYF
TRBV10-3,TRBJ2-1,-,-,TGTGCCATCTTATCCGGCTACAATGAGCAGTTCTTC,CAILSGYNEQFF
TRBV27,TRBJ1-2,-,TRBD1,TGTGCCAGCAGTTTCTCCCTAACAGGGGGATTAGGCTACACCTTC,CASSFSLTGGLGYTF
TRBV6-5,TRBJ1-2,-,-,TGTGCCAGCAGTTCCCTCGGGGCCTTCTATGGCTACACCTTC,CASSSLGAFYGYTF
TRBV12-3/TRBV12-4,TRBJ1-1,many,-,TGTGCCAGCCGAATACGCGAGAACACTGAAGCTTTCTTT,CASRIRENTEAFF
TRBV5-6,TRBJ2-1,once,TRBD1,TGTGCCAGCAGTTTTACCGGGACAGCGAACAATGAGCAGTTCTTC,CASSFTGTANNEQFF
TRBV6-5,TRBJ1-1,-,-,TGTGCCAGCAGCCAAGGACCTGAAGCTTTCTTT,CASSQGPEAFF
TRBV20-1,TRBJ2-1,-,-,TGCAGTGCTAGGTCGGACAATGAGCAGTTCTTC,CSARSDNEQFF
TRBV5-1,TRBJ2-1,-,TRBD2,TGCGCCAGCAGCTCTAGACAAACTAGCGATTTAGGGAATGAGCAGTTCTTC,CASSSRQTSDLGNEQFF
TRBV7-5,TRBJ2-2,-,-,TGTGTCAGAAGCCCGGAACTAGCGGGAGTTTCCGGGGAGCTGTTTTTT,CVRSPELAGVSGELFF
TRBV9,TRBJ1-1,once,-,TGTGCCAGCAGCCCCCGTCCCCGGGGGGACACTGAAGCTTTCTTT,CASSPRPRGDTEAFF
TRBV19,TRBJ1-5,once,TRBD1,TGTGCCAGTAGTTTTTCGGACAGGACGAATCAGCCCCAGCATTTT,CASSFSDRTNQPQHF
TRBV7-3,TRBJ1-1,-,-,TGTGCCAGCAGCTTATCCCCGGCGACTGAAGCTTTCTTT,CASSLSPATEAFF
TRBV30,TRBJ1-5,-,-,TGTGCCTGGAGTGCCGATAGCAATCAGCCCCAGCATTTT,CAWSADSNQPQHF
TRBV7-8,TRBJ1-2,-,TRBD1,TGTGCCAGCAGCTTGGACCAAGACAGGGAGGTTGTAGGCTACACCTTC,CASSLDQDREVVGYTF
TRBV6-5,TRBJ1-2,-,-,TGTGCCAGCAGTTACGGCAGACCTAACTATGGCTACACCTTC,CASSYGRPNYGYTF
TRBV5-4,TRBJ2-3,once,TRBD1,TGTGCCAGCAGACCCGGACAGGCATCTAGCACAGATACGCAGTATTTT,CASRPGQASSTDTQYF
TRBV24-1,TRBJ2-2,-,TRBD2,TGTGCCACCAGTCCAAGGAACGGACTAGCGGGAGGGAGGACCGGGGAGCTGTTTTTT,CATSPRNGLAGGRTGELFF
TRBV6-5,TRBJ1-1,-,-,TGTGCCAGCATGAGTGGGTTGAACACTGAAGCTTTCTTT,CASMSGLNTEAFF
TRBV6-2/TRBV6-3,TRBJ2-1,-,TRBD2,TGTGCCAGCAGTTCCGACGGAGCGGGGACCCTTGGGCAGTTCTTC,CASSSDGAGTLGQFF